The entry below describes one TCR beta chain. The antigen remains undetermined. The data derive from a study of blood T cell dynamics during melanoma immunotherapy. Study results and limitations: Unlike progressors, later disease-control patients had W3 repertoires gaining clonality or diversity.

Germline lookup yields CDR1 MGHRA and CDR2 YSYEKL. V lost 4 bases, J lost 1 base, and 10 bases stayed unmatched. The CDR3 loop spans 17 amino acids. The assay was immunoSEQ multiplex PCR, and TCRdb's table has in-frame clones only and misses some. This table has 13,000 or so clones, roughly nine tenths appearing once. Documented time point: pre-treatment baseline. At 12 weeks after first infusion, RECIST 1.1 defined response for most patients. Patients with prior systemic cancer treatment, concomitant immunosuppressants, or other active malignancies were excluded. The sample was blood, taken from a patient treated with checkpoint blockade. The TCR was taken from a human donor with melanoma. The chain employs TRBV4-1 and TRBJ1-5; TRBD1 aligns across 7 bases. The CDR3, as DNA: TGCGCCAGCAGCCGGGTAGGGACAGAACTGAGCAATCAGCCCCAGCATTTT. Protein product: CASSRVGTELSNQPQHF.